This T cell receptor (beta chain) was captured in a study of shared clonotypes between healthy human individuals. Findings of the study overall: The researchers took only blood, and tissue repertoires probably look different.

This clone was seen more than once but under ten times. Its specificity is not known. Other DNA sequences from this sample encode an identical CDR3 as well. Several immunoSEQ plates received, in even portions, the genomic DNA of each subset. Ten immunoSEQ deep assay plates were used by the authors to sequence unsorted PBMC DNA. Data came from immunoSEQ multiplex PCR; TCRdb stores just in-frame clones and leaves some out. The table records about 470,000 clones, more than 75% of them present only once. CDR1 and CDR2 from the germline V gene are KGHSH and LQKENI. V shed 0 bases and J shed 1 base, with 2 bases lying between them. The CDR3 is made up of 13 amino acids.

This clonotype was obtained from a woman between 40 and 50 years old in good health. Some clones in this sample may be carry-over from other donors' samples. Material for sequencing was PBMCs. The chain carries TRBV18 and TRBJ2-3; no reliable D call. The CDR3 region has the DNA TGTGCCAGCTCACCACCGGGCACAGATACGCAGTATTTT. Amino acids: CASSPPGTDTQYF.